The text below deals with one TCR beta chain. This receptor's antigen is unknown. No quality values exist for individual bases; no much larger clone is one base distant. This specimen comes from a study of Siglec-9 on CD8 T cells in melanoma (dated by TCRdb to between 2018 and 2021). Regarding the research as a whole: Siglec-9 expression on CD8+ T cells and the role of Siglec-9 in regulating T cells in the melanoma tumor microenvironment were investigated in the study. Results the study describes overall, beyond this receptor: An effector memory CD8+ T-cell subset that appeared to accumulate within melanoma tumors was reported to be marked and regulated by Siglec-9.

Taken from cysteine to phenylalanine, the CDR3 has 14 residues. Of all the DNA, just the CDR3 is kept, 42 bases in frame from base 1. Based on the germline V gene, the CDR1 and CDR2 sequences are SGHTA and FQGTGA. Trimming leaves V shorter by 5 bases and J shorter by 4 bases, with the junction holding 3 bases beyond the gene matches. The receptor library was made with the immunoSEQ multiplex PCR assay. Drawn from immuneACCESS, this table holds only the in-frame rearrangements with V and J called that TCRdb kept. Clones are partly lost; checked studies trace under half to an unresolved V gene and leave the rest unexplained. For this sample there are more than 30,000 clones; 80% to 85% appear just once. The biggest ten clones account for over 1.5% of the sample.

The TCR comes from a human donor in good health. Recombination linked TRBV7-3 to TRBJ2-2; the junction holds 8 bases that match TRBD1. Sequenced: Siglec-9- CD8+ T cells sorted from blood. In the paper's terms, the cell subset or site label means: CD8 T cells lacking Siglec-9. The bases read TGTGCCAGCAGCGGACAGGGTCCCACCGGGGAGCTGTTTTTT. This gives the protein CASSGQGPTGELFF.